The 30 T cell receptor beta chains presented below share a single source sample, sequenced in a study of T cells in Graves' hyperthyroidism and ophthalmopathy. Amplification of TCR beta CDR3 regions was performed using RNA transcripts as template. The TCR CDR3 was amplified in a first-round RT-PCR using the HTBI primer set. In TCRdb, the multiplex PCR reads were re-called with MiXCR into one record per CDR3 protein. The sample carries a few hundred thousand distinct CDR3 sequences, over 10% recorded once. Material: blood. Receptors originate from a woman younger than 30 with Graves' hyperthyroidism.

In this sample, this clonotype turned up many times. In DNA, the CDR3 is TGTGCCAGCAGCAACGACGGGACAGACGCCTACAATGAGCAGTTCTTC. Its translation: CASSNDGTDAYNEQFF. The chain combines TRBV6-2 or TRBV6-3 with TRBJ2-1, with 7 positions matching TRBD1. The V segment lost 6 bases and the J segment 2 bases; nucleotides outside the gene matches: 10. Germline assignment: CDR1 MNHEY and CDR2 SVGEGT. The CDR3 extends over 16 amino acids.

This clonotype came up a few times. V and J are TRBV9 and TRBJ2-5, with D perhaps matching TRBD1 or TRBD2 (7 bases each). CDR1 SGDLS and CDR2 YYNGEE come from the germline V gene. The CDR3 runs to 15 residues. V lost 3 bases to trimming and J lost 5 bases, with 17 bases between them. This CDR3 is CASSAGGGGAETQYF. The CDR3 nucleotides are TGTGCCAGCAGCGCCGGGGGAGGGGGCGCTGAGACCCAGTACTTC.

The rearrangement links TRBV11-2 to TRBJ2-5; 9 positions agree with TRBD1. The V gene end was trimmed by 5 bases and the J gene end by 1 base; junction bases not matched to a gene: 14. The CDR3 runs 18 residues. Germline CDR1 reads SGHAT; CDR2 reads FQNNGV. CDR3 in amino acids: CASSPGGVQGAFQETQYF. The CDR3 DNA follows: TGTGCCAGCAGCCCCGGCGGGGTACAGGGGGCATTCCAAGAGACCCAGTACTTC.

The J gene is TRBJ1-6, the V gene TRBV12-3 or TRBV12-4; possible D gene TRBD1, 5 bases. The V end was cut by 4 bases, the J end by 3 bases, with 19 bases between. CDR3 size: 18 residues. The CDR3 is CASSYQVRGAGYNSPLHF. The CDR3 DNA reads as TGTGCCAGCAGTTACCAAGTAAGGGGAGCTGGCTATAATTCACCCCTCCACTTT.

This clonotype appeared many times. This sequence joins TRBV24-1 and TRBJ2-7; 7 positions agree with TRBD1. The ends lost 2 bases at V and 6 bases at J; junction bases unmatched: 9. Germline loops: CDR1 KGHDR, CDR2 SFDVKD. The CDR3 totals 15 residues. CDR3 region: CATSDSGTVSAEQYF. The CDR3 coding sequence is TGTGCCACCAGTGATTCCGGGACAGTCTCGGCCGAGCAGTACTTC.

There are many counts of this clonotype. The chain combines TRBV6-1 with TRBJ2-7; D gene uncertain. In germline, CDR1 is MNHNS, CDR2 SASEGT. This CDR3 spans 13 amino acids. V shed 3 bases and J shed 2 bases, with 8 bases lying between them. CDR3 DNA sequence: TGTGCCAGCAGTGATATCTCCACCTACGAGCAGTACTTC. Translation gives CASSDISTYEQYF.

This clonotype was observed many times. The V gene is TRBV18, the J gene TRBJ2-7; D perhaps matches TRBD1 (6 bases). The CDR3 covers 14 residues. With 5 bases removed from V and 3 bases from J, the gap between germline ends came to 14 bases. The germline gives CDR1 KGHSH, CDR2 LQKENI. The CDR3 coding sequence is TGTGCCAGCTCAACAGGGAATCCCCGCTACGAGCAGTACTTC. Its translation: CASSTGNPRYEQYF.

The chain uses TRBV20-1 and TRBJ2-2; D not certain. Trimming took off 4 bases at V and 9 bases at J, with 12 bases between the two ends. The germline CDR1 and CDR2 sequences are DFQATT and SNEGSKA (reference sequence). The CDR3 is made up of 12 amino acids. The CDR3 nucleotides are TGCAGTGCTAAAAGGCTGGGCCGGGAGCTGTTTTTT. This sequence encodes CSAKRLGRELFF.

Ten or more counts support this clonotype. The chain combines TRBV7-3 with TRBJ1-2, with D maybe TRBD1 (6 bases). The CDR3 is 16 residues long. The V end was cut by 5 bases, the J end by 5 bases, with 21 bases between. Germline CDR1 reads SGHTA; CDR2 reads FQGTGA. DNA of the CDR3: TGTGCCAGCAGCCCGAACCCCCGGGGGGCAGGGTATGGCTACACCTTC. Its protein is CASSPNPRGAGYGYTF.

This chain joins TRBV2 and TRBJ2-4; D possibly corresponds to TRBD2 (6 bases). Germline lookup yields CDR1 SNHLY and CDR2 FYNNEI. The CDR3 runs to 19 residues. With 0 bases removed from V and 6 bases from J, the gap between germline ends came to 24 bases. This chain's CDR3 is CASSEAPVALTIGGNIQYF. CDR3 nucleotide sequence: TGTGCCAGCAGTGAAGCACCCGTGGCTCTTACTATCGGGGGAAACATTCAGTACTTC. Full variable domain (rest looked up from reference TRBV2 and TRBJ2-4): EPEVTQTPSHQVTQMGQEVILRCVPISNHLYFYWYRQILGQKVEFLVSFYNNEISEKSEIFDDQFSVERPDGSNFTLKIRSTKLEDSAMYFCASSEAPVALTIGGNIQYFGAGTRLSVL.

This clonotype occurred a few times. The chain joins TRBV5-6 to TRBJ2-7; 7 nucleotides match TRBD1. V gave up 3 bases and J gave up 4 bases; unmatched junction bases: 16. Per germline, CDR1 SGHDT and CDR2 YYEEEE. CDR3 length: 17 amino acids. This chain's CDR3 is CASSSRPFRTGGYEQYF. The CDR3 nucleotides read TGTGCCAGCAGCTCCCGCCCGTTCCGGACAGGCGGGTACGAGCAGTACTTC. The full variable domain, in which reference TRBV5-6 and TRBJ2-7 provide the parts outside the CDR3, is DAGVTQSPTHLIKTRGQQVTLRCSPKSGHDTVSWYQQALGQGPQFIFQYYEEEERQRGNFPDRFSGHQFPNYSSELNVNALLLGDSALYLCASSSRPFRTGGYEQYFGPGTRLTVT.

This clonotype showed up many times. This chain uses TRBV27 with TRBJ2-1; no reliable D call. Trimming removed 1 base at V and 5 bases at J, with 9 bases between. The CDR3 totals 14 residues. Germline lookup yields CDR1 MNHEY and CDR2 SMNVEV (reference sequence). The CDR3 region has the DNA TGTGCCAGCAGTTTATGGCTTGGAAACAATGAGCAGTTCTTC. This translates into CASSLWLGNNEQFF.

Comment on this clonotype: This may be a read error, as it is one base from a much larger clone. This chain uses TRBV4-1 with TRBJ2-3; D not resolved. Germline loops: CDR1 MGHRA, CDR2 YSYEKL. V lost 3 bases, J lost 1 base, and 8 bases lay in between. The CDR3 sequence is 14 residues long. The CDR3 DNA reads as TGCGCCAGCAGCCATGGACGGGGCACAGATACGCAGTATTTT. Translated: CASSHGRGTDTQYF.

The sample holds many counts of this clonotype. This chain links TRBV5-1 with TRBJ2-2; 12 bases align to TRBD2. This CDR3 is built from 16 residues. Germline loops: CDR1 SGHRS, CDR2 YFSETQ. The junction had 4 bases not matched to a gene; V was cut back by 0 bases and J by 7 bases. CDR3 protein: CASSLAGLAGLGELFF. In DNA, the CDR3 is TGCGCCAGCAGCTTGGCCGGACTAGCGGGACTCGGGGAGCTGTTTTTT.

This clonotype was seen ten or more times. This chain uses TRBV28 with TRBJ1-1; the D gene is possibly TRBD1 (6 bases). V was pared by 6 bases and J by 6 bases, with 26 bases between. The CDR3 is 17 residues long. In germline, CDR1 is MDHEN, CDR2 SYDVKM. CDR3 residues: CASRYAQGYPPFAEAFF. For the CDR3, the DNA is TGTGCCAGCAGATATGCACAGGGATACCCTCCTTTCGCTGAAGCTTTCTTT.

This clonotype was seen ten or more times. The chain employs TRBV27 and TRBJ2-7; TRBD1 aligns across 12 bases. Per germline, CDR1 MNHEY and CDR2 SMNVEV (reference sequence). CDR3 length: 16 amino acids. The V segment lost 1 base and the J segment 6 bases; nucleotides outside the gene matches: 7. The CDR3 loop reads CASSLWGQGASGEQYF. In DNA form, the CDR3 reads TGTGCCAGCAGTTTATGGGGACAGGGGGCATCAGGCGAGCAGTACTTC.

This clonotype appeared many times. The gene calls are TRBV5-1 and TRBJ1-2; D gene uncertain. Trimming pared 0 bases from V and 5 bases from J, leaving 8 bases between. Germline V gene lookup returns CDR1 SGHRS and CDR2 YFSETQ. The CDR3 covers 13 residues. CDR3 region: CASSLARNYGYTF. The CDR3 nucleotides are TGCGCCAGCAGCTTGGCCCGGAATTATGGCTACACCTTC.

This clonotype was seen at least ten times. The V call is TRBV13, the J call TRBJ1-2, with D possibly matching TRBD1 (6 bases). V gave up 4 bases and J gave up 4 bases, with 16 bases separating them. This CDR3 comprises 15 residues. Germline V gene sequence: CDR1 PRHDT, CDR2 FYEKMQ (reference sequence). DNA of the CDR3: TGTGCCAGCAGCTGGAGAGGGGGGTTCGCCTATGGCTACACCTTC. It translates to CASSWRGGFAYGYTF.

The CDR3 region is CASSPPRHQETQYF. The CDR3 DNA follows: TGTGCCAGCAGCCCCCCAAGACACCAAGAGACCCAGTACTTC. V and J are TRBV6-1 and TRBJ2-5; no definite D call. V shed 6 bases and J shed 0 bases, with 11 bases lying between them. The germline V gene encodes CDR1 MNHNS and CDR2 SASEGT. The CDR3 totals 14 residues.

This clonotype has ten or more counts. The genes are TRBV5-1 and TRBJ2-4, with TRBD2 as a possible D gene (6 bases). CDR1 SGHRS and CDR2 YFSETQ come from the germline V gene. This CDR3 contains 14 residues. V was cut by 7 bases and J by 1 base, with 12 bases left in between. The CDR3 loop reads CASPGTPAKNIQYF. The CDR3 nucleotides are TGCGCCAGCCCCGGGACTCCGGCCAAAAACATTCAGTACTTC.

This clonotype was seen ten or more times. The rearrangement links TRBV7-9 to TRBJ2-3; D possibly corresponds to TRBD2 (6 bases). The germline V and J ends were trimmed by 2 bases and 4 bases, with 16 bases remaining between them. Germline CDR1 is SEHNR and CDR2 is FQNEAQ (reference sequence). The CDR3 loop spans 16 amino acids. CDR3 region: CASSLLGLTPSDTQYF. The DNA for the CDR3 is TGTGCCAGCAGCTTATTGGGACTGACCCCCTCAGATACGCAGTATTTT.

This clonotype was recorded many times. The chain carries TRBV6-2 or TRBV6-3 and TRBJ2-7; tentatively, D is TRBD1 (6 bases). The CDR3 runs to 13 residues. CDR1 and CDR2 (germline): MNHEY, SVGEGT. Trimming took off 5 bases at V and 0 bases at J, with 8 bases between the two ends. The CDR3 bases are TGTGCCAGCAGTCGGGACATCTCCTACGAGCAGTACTTC. Its translation: CASSRDISYEQYF.

This clonotype has a count of ten or more. The chain is built from TRBV29-1 and TRBJ2-1; 8 bases are shared with TRBD2. There are 13 residues in the CDR3. V shed 6 bases and J 9 bases; nucleotides not matched to a gene: 10. Per germline, CDR1 SQVTM and CDR2 ANQGSEA. Here the CDR3 DNA reads TGCAGCGTGGACGGGACTAGTCCCGCTGAGCAGTTCTTC. Its protein is CSVDGTSPAEQFF.

Ten or more counts support this clonotype. The DNA for the CDR3 is TGTGCCAGCAGTTCTACTGGGACGGGGGTCTATGGCTACACCTTC. This encodes CASSSTGTGVYGYTF. The rearrangement links TRBV28 to TRBJ1-2, with a weak D call TRBD1 (5 bases). Between the trimmed V and J ends, which lost 4 bases and 4 bases, there was a span of 16 bases. The germline V gene has CDR1 MDHEN and CDR2 SYDVKM. CDR3 length equals 15 residues.

This clonotype occurred many times. The V gene is TRBV11-2, the J gene TRBJ2-7, with 7 bases lining up with TRBD2. Germline V gene data show CDR1 as SGHAT and CDR2 as FQNNGV. The junction had 10 bases not matched to a gene; V was cut back by 2 bases and J by 3 bases. This CDR3 contains 16 residues. The CDR3 DNA is TGTGCCAGCAGCTTATTTGCGGGAGTTATAGACTACGAGCAGTACTTC. Its protein is CASSLFAGVIDYEQYF.

The rearrangement uses TRBV6-1 and TRBJ2-1; no clear D. The germline V gene has CDR1 MNHNS and CDR2 SASEGT. V gave up 0 bases and J gave up 5 bases, with 14 bases separating them. CDR3 size: 16 residues. The CDR3 bases are TGTGCCAGCAGTGAAGCATGGAATGGCGTACACAATGAGCAGTTCTTC. It codes for CASSEAWNGVHNEQFF.

This clonotype was detected ten times or more. The chain carries TRBV2 and TRBJ2-1, with D perhaps matching TRBD2 (5 bases). The CDR3 runs 15 residues. V lost 5 bases and J 5 bases, leaving 16 bases between the germline ends. Germline CDR1 and CDR2: SNHLY and FYNNEI. The CDR3 region is CASSKVALLNNEQFF. The CDR3, as DNA: TGTGCCAGCAGTAAGGTAGCGCTCTTAAACAATGAGCAGTTCTTC.

V and J are TRBV24-1 and TRBJ2-1; D is ambiguous. The CDR3 spans 12 residues. CDR1 is KGHDR and CDR2 is SFDVKD in the germline V gene. V was pared by 1 base and J by 7 bases, with 4 bases between. CDR3 in DNA: TGTGCCACCAGTGATTTCGGGAATGAGCAGTTCTTC. This codes for CATSDFGNEQFF.

This clonotype has a count of ten or more. The chain recombines TRBV12-3 or TRBV12-4 with TRBJ1-2, with D tentatively TRBD1 (6 bases). Trimming removed 8 bases at V and 4 bases at J, with 11 bases between. This CDR3 spans 12 amino acids. The CDR3 DNA reads TGTGCCAGCTGGAGACAGGTCTATGGCTACACCTTC. Protein product: CASWRQVYGYTF.

This clonotype was recorded at least ten times. V is TRBV7-6 and J is TRBJ2-1; D may be TRBD2 (5 bases). The germline V and J ends were trimmed by 1 base and 7 bases, with 17 bases remaining between them. The CDR3 length is 16 residues. Germline-derived CDR1 and CDR2 are SGHVS and FNYEAQ. The CDR3 DNA sequence: TGTGCCAGCAGCTTAGTCGTCGGGGTTGAGGAGAATGAGCAGTTCTTC. Translating gives CASSLVVGVEENEQFF.